The sequence of this T cell receptor (beta chain) was determined in a study of response to subunit inactivated influenza vaccine. TCRdb ran MiXCR on the RT-PCR reads and lists one entry per CDR3 protein. This table holds 650,000 to 800,000 distinct CDR3 sequences, around a sixth found once. CDR1 and CDR2 (germline): MNHNS, SASEGT. V was clipped by 5 bases and J by 2 bases, with 15 bases between them. The CDR3 is 15 residues long. This receptor was obtained from a man aged 45 to 65 who received an inactivated influenza vaccine. This chain uses TRBV6-1 with TRBJ2-5; perhaps TRBD1 as D (5 bases). The sample in question was PBMCs from blood, obtained 5 days after vaccination. This CDR3 is CASSPWAGSQETQYF. DNA for the CDR3: TGTGCCAGCAGTCCCTGGGCAGGGTCGCAAGAGACCCAGTACTTC.